This entry lists 10 T cell receptor beta chains sequenced from one sample in a study of blood T cell repertoires in COVID-19. Using immunoSEQ multiplex PCR, the repertoire was profiled, and TCRdb retains in-frame clones only, with some absent. Of about 250,000 clones listed, approximately 90% are singletons. Sequencing was carried out using peripheral blood. Receptors were obtained from a young man with active or convalescent COVID-19.

The CDR3 is CASMERDRREETQYF. In nucleotides, the CDR3 is TGTGCCAGCATGGAGCGGGACCGGAGGGAAGAGACCCAGTACTTC. This chain links TRBV27 with TRBJ2-5, with 7 bases lining up with TRBD2. V lost 7 bases and J lost 3; bases outside the gene matches: 11. The V gene's germline CDR1 is MNHEY and CDR2 SMNVEV (reference sequence). The CDR3 runs to 15 residues.

The genes are TRBV10-3 and TRBJ1-3; TRBD1 agrees at 8 bases. Germline lookup yields CDR1 ENHRY and CDR2 SYGVKD. With V trimmed by 8 bases and J by 0 bases, 3 bases remained unmatched. The CDR3 has 14 residues. CDR3 nucleotide sequence: TGTGCCATCTGGACAGGGCTCTCTGGAAACACCATATATTTT. Protein product: CAIWTGLSGNTIYF.

The rearrangement joins TRBV9 to TRBJ1-2, with 12 bases that match TRBD1. CDR3 size: 16 residues. CDR1 is SGDLS and CDR2 is YYNGEE in the germline V gene. J gave up 6 bases and V 0 bases, and 6 bases lay outside the gene matches. CDR3 sequence reads: CASSVVGTGGADGYTF. The CDR3 DNA follows: TGTGCCAGCAGCGTAGTAGGGACAGGGGGCGCCGATGGCTACACCTTC.

The chain joins TRBV19 to TRBJ1-5; D is possibly TRBD1 (5 bases). From germline, CDR1 is LNHDA and CDR2 SQIVND (reference sequence). CDR3 size: 14 residues. V was trimmed by 7 bases and J by 4 bases, leaving 14 bases between them. Here the CDR3 DNA reads TGTGCCAGTACTCCGGGGGAGGGGAATCAGCCCCAGCATTTT. Translating it yields CASTPGEGNQPQHF.

The V and J genes are TRBV20-1 and TRBJ1-1; TRBD1 might be the D (6 bases). V lost 3 bases and J 10 bases, leaving 12 bases between the germline ends. Looked up from germline, CDR1 is DFQATT and CDR2 is SNEGSKA (reference sequence). This CDR3 region has 11 residues. CDR3 region: CSASRQGRAFF. In DNA, the CDR3 is TGCAGTGCTAGTCGGCAGGGGAGAGCTTTCTTT.

This rearrangement joins TRBV28 to TRBJ2-3; TRBD2 aligns across 7 bases. Germline CDR1 and CDR2: MDHEN and SYDVKM. The CDR3 is 15 amino acids. Losses at the gene ends were 5 bases for V and 2 bases for J; bases not matched to a gene: 7. DNA of the CDR3: TGTGCCAGCAGTACGACTAGCCGTTACACAGATACGCAGTATTTT. Its protein product is CASSTTSRYTDTQYF.

The sample holds a few counts of this clone. The chain carries TRBV6-1 and TRBJ1-6, with TRBD1 matching 8 bases. Germline trimming cut 2 bases from V and 9 bases from J; bases unmatched to any gene: 3. Germline loops: CDR1 MNHNS, CDR2 SASEGT. The CDR3 covers 14 residues. CDR3 coding DNA: TGTGCCAGCAGTGAACAGGGGGCTGCTTCACCCCTCCACTTT. Translation: CASSEQGAASPLHF.

The chain is built from TRBV6-2 or TRBV6-3 and TRBJ2-7, with D possibly matching TRBD2 (5 bases). Looked up from germline, CDR1 is MNHEY and CDR2 is SVGEGT. The length of the CDR3 is 16 residues. V shed 0 bases and J shed 6 bases, with 18 bases lying between them. The CDR3 loop is CASSYSRKGGLGEQYF. The CDR3 DNA is TGTGCCAGCAGTTACTCGAGAAAGGGCGGGTTAGGCGAGCAGTACTTC.

The rearrangement uses TRBV12-5 and TRBJ1-1; D might be TRBD1 (5 bases). CDR1 is LGHNT, CDR2 FRNRAP, per germline. Trimming stripped 2 bases from V and 8 bases from J, with 15 bases between. The CDR3 consists of 14 residues. The CDR3, as DNA: TGTGCTAGTGGTTTGTCGGGAGGGGCGGGGGAAGCTTTCTTT. This translates into CASGLSGGAGEAFF.

V usage is TRBV7-3 and J usage is TRBJ2-3; TRBD1 might be the D (5 bases). This CDR3 has 14 residues. The germline gives CDR1 SGHTA, CDR2 FQGTGA. V lost 5 bases and J lost 5, with 14 bases in between. Here the CDR3 DNA reads TGTGCCAGCAGCGAAAGGGGTCCCCTAGATACGCAGTATTTT. Amino acid sequence: CASSERGPLDTQYF.